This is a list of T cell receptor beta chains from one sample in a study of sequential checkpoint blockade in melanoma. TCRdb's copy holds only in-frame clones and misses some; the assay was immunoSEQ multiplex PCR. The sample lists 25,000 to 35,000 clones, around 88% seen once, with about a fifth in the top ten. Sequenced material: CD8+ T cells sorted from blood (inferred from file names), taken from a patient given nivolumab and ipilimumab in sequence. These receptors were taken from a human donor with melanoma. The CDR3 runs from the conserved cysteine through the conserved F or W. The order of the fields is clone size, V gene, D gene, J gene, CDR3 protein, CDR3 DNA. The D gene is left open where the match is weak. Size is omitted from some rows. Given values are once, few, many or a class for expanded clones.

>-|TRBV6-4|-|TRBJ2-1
CASSGSSESEQFF
TGTGCCAGCAGTGGGTCTAGCGAGTCTGAGCAGTTCTTC
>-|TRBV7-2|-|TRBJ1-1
CASSLIVLSGLVEAEAFF
TGTGCCAGCAGCTTAATAGTCCTATCGGGTCTGGTTGAGGCTGAAGCTTTCTTT
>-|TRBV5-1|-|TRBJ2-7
CASSLTRTYEQYF
TGCGCCAGCAGCCTGACCAGGACCTACGAGCAGTACTTC
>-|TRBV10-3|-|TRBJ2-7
CAIKAGGSYEQYF
TGTGCCATCAAGGCAGGGGGGTCCTACGAGCAGTACTTC
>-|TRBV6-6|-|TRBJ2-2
CASSSGELFF
TGTGCCAGTTCCTCCGGGGAGCTGTTTTTT
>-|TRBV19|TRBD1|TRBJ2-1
CASSIRGTGPNEQFF
TGTGCCAGTAGTATCAGAGGGACAGGGCCGAATGAGCAGTTCTTC
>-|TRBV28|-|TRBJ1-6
CASSLYGGRNSPLHF
TGTGCCAGCAGTTTATACGGGGGTCGTAATTCACCCCTCCACTTT
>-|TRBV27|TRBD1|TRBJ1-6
CASSLGTGRNSPLHF
TGTGCCAGCAGCCTCGGGACAGGGCGGAATTCACCCCTCCACTTT
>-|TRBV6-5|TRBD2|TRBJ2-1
CASSYGSGELF
TGTGCCAGCAGTTACGGTAGCGGGGAACTCTTC
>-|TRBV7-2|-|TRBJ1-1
CASSLVRDMNTEAFF
TGTGCCAGCAGCTTAGTAAGAGACATGAACACTGAAGCTTTCTTT
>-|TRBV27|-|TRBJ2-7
CASSLFQGGYEQYF
TGTGCCAGCAGTTTATTTCAGGGGGGCTACGAGCAGTACTTC
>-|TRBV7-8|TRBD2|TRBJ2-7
CASSLGGRAGYEQYF
TGTGCCAGCAGCTTAGGCGGGAGGGCCGGATACGAGCAGTACTTC
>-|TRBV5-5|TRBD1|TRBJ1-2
CASRFTGGDGYTF
TGTGCCAGCAGGTTTACAGGGGGCGATGGCTACACCTTC
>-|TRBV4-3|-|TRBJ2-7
CASSQVPGVRSEQYF
TGCGCCAGCAGCCAAGTGCCAGGGGTTAGGAGCGAGCAGTACTTC
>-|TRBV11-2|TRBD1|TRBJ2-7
CASSLSETGIYEQYF
TGTGCCAGCAGCTTATCTGAGACAGGGATCTACGAGCAGTACTTC
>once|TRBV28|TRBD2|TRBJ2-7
CASSSGLAGYLDYEQYF
TGTGCCAGCAGTTCCGGACTAGCGGGATATCTGGACTACGAGCAGTACTTC
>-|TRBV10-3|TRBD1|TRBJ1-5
CAISESGDRGLYSNQPQHF
TGTGCCATCAGTGAGTCGGGGGACAGGGGTCTGTATAGCAATCAGCCCCAGCATTTT
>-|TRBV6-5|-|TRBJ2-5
CASSYDGGKQTQYF
TGTGCCAGCAGTTATGATGGAGGGAAGCAGACCCAGTACTTC
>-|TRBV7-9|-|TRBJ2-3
CASSLGTSKADTQYF
TGTGCCAGCAGCTTGGGGACATCGAAAGCAGATACGCAGTATTTT
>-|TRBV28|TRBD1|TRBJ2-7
CASSLFGTGAYEQYF
TGTGCCAGCAGTTTATTCGGGACAGGGGCCTACGAGCAGTACTTC
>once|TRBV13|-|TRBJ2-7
CASSSERQVYF
TGTGCCAGCAGCTCCGAGCGGCAGGTGTACTTC
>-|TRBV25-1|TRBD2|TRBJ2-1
CATLAGRDNEQFF
TGTGCCACACTAGCGGGGAGGGACAATGAGCAGTTCTTC
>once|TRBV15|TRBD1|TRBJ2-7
CATSRVWTGTNEQYF
TGTGCCACCAGCAGAGTATGGACAGGGACCAACGAGCAGTACTTC
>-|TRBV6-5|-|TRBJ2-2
CASSPLGTGELFF
TGTGCCAGCAGCCCCCTAGGCACCGGGGAGCTGTTTTTT
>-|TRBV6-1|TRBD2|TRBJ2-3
CASSLLAGGGDTQYF
TGTGCCAGCAGTCTACTAGCGGGAGGTGGCGATACGCAGTATTTT
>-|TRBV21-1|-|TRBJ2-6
CARLQGPGANVLTF
TGTGCCAGATTACAGGGCCCCGGGGCCAACGTCCTGACTTTC
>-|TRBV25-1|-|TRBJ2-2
CASSDRTANTGELFF
TGTGCCAGCAGTGACCGGACAGCGAACACCGGGGAGCTGTTTTTT
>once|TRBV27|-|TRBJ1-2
CASSFNPGDYGYTF
TGTGCCAGCAGTTTCAACCCAGGGGACTATGGCTACACCTTC
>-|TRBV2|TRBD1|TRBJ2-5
CASSDRRGRGTETQYF
TGTGCCAGCAGTGACAGAAGGGGGCGTGGGACGGAGACCCAGTACTTC
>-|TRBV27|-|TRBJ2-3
CASSLWSTDTQYF
TGTGCCAGCAGTTTATGGAGTACAGATACGCAGTATTTT
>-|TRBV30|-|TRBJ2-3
CAWTGPGISTDTQYF
TGTGCCTGGACTGGCCCCGGGATAAGCACAGATACGCAGTATTTT
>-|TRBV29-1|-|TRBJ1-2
CSVEEEARPYGYTF
TGCAGCGTTGAAGAGGAGGCCAGACCTTATGGCTACACCTTC
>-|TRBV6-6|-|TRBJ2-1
CASSLYNEQFF
TGTGCCAGCTCCCTATACAATGAGCAGTTCTTC
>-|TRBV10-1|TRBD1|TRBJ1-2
CASSEDRGYGYTF
TGCGCCAGCAGTGAGGACAGGGGGTATGGCTACACCTTC
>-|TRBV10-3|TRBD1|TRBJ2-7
CAIRDRATYEQYF
TGTGCCATCAGAGACAGGGCAACCTACGAGCAGTACTTC
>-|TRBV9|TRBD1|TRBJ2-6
CASSASRDRFSGANVLTF
TGTGCCAGCAGCGCCTCCCGGGACAGGTTCTCTGGGGCCAACGTCCTGACTTTC
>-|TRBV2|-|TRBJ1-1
CASSEVPQMNTEAFF
TGTGCCAGCAGTGAAGTTCCACAGATGAACACTGAAGCTTTCTTT